The clone carrying this TCR beta chain has just a few counts. The antigen is undetermined. The CDR3 consists of 14 residues. V gave up 7 bases and J gave up 0 bases, with 12 bases separating them. Germline CDR1 is SGHRS and CDR2 is YFSETQ. The data stem from a study of post-analysis software for immune sequencing data. Built from TCR beta cDNA, the libraries had unique molecular identifiers in them. Researchers reported 400,000 to 600,000 cDNA molecules coming from about 0.98 to 11 million T cells. Via MiXCR, TCRdb re-called the PCR reads, giving one row per CDR3 protein. The sample has roughly 700,000 distinct CDR3 sequences, roughly 30% seen once. General study points: Comparison of patients with controls showed about 5 TRBV segments more frequent in patients, TRBV5-6, TRBV5-1 and TRBV20-1 among them.

What was sequenced was blood. The chain couples TRBV5-1 to TRBJ2-3; a possible D gene is TRBD2 (6 bases). This clonotype was obtained from a girl aged 5-17 years with multiple sclerosis. The CDR3 nucleotides are TGCGCCAGCGGGCCGGCGGGGAGCACAGATACGCAGTATTTT. Its translation is CASGPAGSTDTQYF.